This T cell receptor (beta chain) is from a study of immune characteristics of hereditary and idiopathic chronic pancreatitis. As for the study more broadly: The study examined local immune cells and TCRbeta repertoires in the pancreas in hereditary and idiopathic chronic pancreatitis, using control pancreases from organ donors for comparison. The gDNA-based approach was selected because minimal in vitro experimental manipulation of pancreas-infiltrating T cells was involved. TCRbeta sequencing covered 4 or 5 control pancreases, roughly 7 hereditary chronic pancreatitis pancreases and 6 idiopathic chronic pancreatitis pancreases. Summary of the overall study and its limitations: Among 10 to 15 chronic pancreatitis patients, higher numbers of productive TCR rearrangements went along with higher disease severity scores, showing a positive correlation. Significantly increased TCRbeta repertoire diversity and reduced clonality were observed in both chronic pancreatitis groups relative to controls. Hereditary and idiopathic chronic pancreatitis differed in Vbeta-Jbeta gene family usage, including TRBV10, TRBV19, TRBV23 and TRBV5. Because patient tissue could be obtained only at the time of TPIAT, differences in disease duration may have affected the immune findings. Chronic pancreatitis caused by alcohol use was not included in the study.

V gives up 0 bases and J gives up 5 bases, and the segment between their germline ends measures 10 bases. The cysteine opens and the phenylalanine closes a CDR3 of 14 amino acids. Kept here is only the CDR3 DNA, which spans 42 bases and is read in frame from base 1. CDR1 and CDR2 were assigned from the germline V gene (reference sequence) as LNHNV and YYDKDF. In this sample, this clone turned up a few times. The antigen this receptor binds is unknown. No base qualities exist here, and no much larger clone lies one base off it. Patients undergoing total pancreatectomy with islet autotransplantation (TPIAT) were the source of the chronic pancreatitis pancreas tissue. None of the chronic pancreatitis patients included in the study had a known history of diabetes. For TCRbeta sequencing, genomic DNA was pulled straight from bulk pancreas tissue, skipping any T cell sorting. At two US centers, pancreas tissues from patients and organ donors were collected on a consecutive basis.

The library was built by means of the immunoSEQ multiplex PCR assay. The TCRbeta CDR3 region and neighboring sequences were amplified from pancreatic genomic DNA and then sequenced. Per the authors' processing: Productive clonality and productive rearrangement counts were measured along with repertoire diversity, which was expressed as a mean normalized Shannon-Wiener index. Control and chronic pancreatitis repertoire metrics were compared with the nonparametric Mann-Whitney U test. CDR3beta sequences with identical amino acid composition and length across subjects were defined as shared clonotypes. Entries here come from immuneACCESS through TCRdb and include only in-frame sequences with V and J called. Some clones fail to appear in such tables; in the studies checked, an unresolved V gene covers under half of the shortfall, and the cause of the remainder is unknown. Clone size and V and J calls were adopted from that table, with D and trimming inferred from the DNA. A total of over 14,000 clones appear in this sample, about 73% of them only once. The top ten clonotypes cover 12% to 15% of the sample.

This sequence originates from a human donor with chronic pancreatitis. The rearranged chain carries TRBV15 and TRBJ1-2; TRBD1 might be the D gene, on 6 matching bases. Material: pancreas tissue with hereditary chronic pancreatitis. For the CDR3, the sequence is CATSRDRQGYGYTF. The nucleotides are TGTGCCACCAGCAGAGATCGGCAGGGGTATGGCTACACCTTC.